A selection of T cell receptor beta chains follows, all from one sample in a study of shared clonotypes between healthy human individuals. Assay: immunoSEQ multiplex PCR; the TCRdb copy retains only in-frame clones and omits some. The table shows under 2,000,000 clones, with over 85% occurring only once. Sequencing was performed on naive CD8+ T cells sorted from blood. All receptors derive from a man younger than 30 in good health. CDR3s include the opening cysteine and the closing phenylalanine or tryptophan. Fields, in order: V gene, J gene, D gene, clone size, CDR3 protein, CDR3 DNA. A D gene is named only where the DNA matches it firmly. For some rows the clone size is stated as once, few or many, or as a class when expanded; others skip it.

TRBV9	TRBJ1-6	TRBD1	-	CASSAGQANSPLHF	TGTGCCAGCAGCGCGGGACAGGCGAATTCACCCCTCCACTTT
TRBV13	TRBJ1-2	-	-	CASSGRTSYNYGYTF	TGTGCCAGCAGCGGGCGGACATCCTATAACTATGGCTACACCTTC
TRBV6-5	TRBJ2-5	TRBD2	once	CASSSGGAIGETQYF	TGTGCCAGTAGTAGCGGGGGGGCCATAGGGGAGACCCAGTACTTC
TRBV7-9	TRBJ1-6	-	-	CASSLVGHADSPLHF	TGTGCCAGCAGCTTAGTGGGACATGCCGATTCACCCCTCCACTTT
TRBV5-6	TRBJ2-5	TRBD1	-	CASSPGQGTERETQYF	TGTGCCAGCAGCCCCGGACAGGGAACAGAGAGGGAGACCCAGTACTTC
TRBV6-6	TRBJ2-7	TRBD1	-	CASSYTGEWSYEQYF	TGTGCCAGCAGTTATACAGGGGAGTGGTCCTACGAGCAGTACTTC
TRBV14	TRBJ2-1	-	-	CASSLTGEQFF	TGTGCCAGCAGCCTCACGGGTGAGCAGTTCTTC
TRBV29-1	TRBJ2-7	-	-	CSVEEGGSEQYF	TGCAGCGTTGAAGAGGGGGGCTCCGAGCAGTACTTC
TRBV27	TRBJ2-1	TRBD2	-	CASSFLREGGNEQFF	TGTGCCAGCAGTTTTCTGCGGGAGGGAGGGAATGAGCAGTTCTTC
TRBV2	TRBJ1-2	TRBD1	-	CASSAQPYGTGNGYTF	TGTGCCAGCAGTGCTCAGCCCTACGGGACAGGCAATGGCTACACCTTC
TRBV2	TRBJ2-7	TRBD1	-	CASTLRGQGNEQYF	TGTGCCAGCACCCTGCGGGGACAGGGTAACGAGCAGTACTTC